The following is a T cell receptor beta chain sequence with its context. This CDR3 spans 16 amino acids. Germline CDR1 is SGHNT and CDR2 is YYREEE (reference sequence). The V gene lost 4 bases and the J gene lost 5 bases, with 18 bases spanning the gap. Clones were read by immunoSEQ multiplex PCR, and TCRdb kept only the in-frame ones, dropping some. The sample yields some 19,000 clones, 85% to 90% seen once. This sample is part of a study of OX40 agonist ivuxolimab in advanced cancers. The wider study: Hepatocellular carcinoma, melanoma, renal cell or head and neck cancer affected the dose-escalation patients. Aged roughly 23 to 79 with a mean of about 63 years, they were less than 90% male.

The rearrangement uses TRBV5-4 and TRBJ1-4; D remains ambiguous. The origin of this receptor is an adult with an advanced solid tumor such as melanoma, head and neck, liver or kidney cancer. This specimen consisted of CD4+ or CD8+ T cells sorted from blood, obtained in a trial of the OX40 agonist ivuxolimab. The CDR3 region is CASSPDVGLTNEKLFF. CDR3 DNA: TGTGCCAGCAGCCCGGACGTTGGACTGACGAATGAAAAACTGTTTTTT.